This entry describes one T cell receptor (beta chain). These data belong to a study of blood T cell repertoires in COVID-19. The data were produced by immunoSEQ multiplex PCR, yet TCRdb's version contains in-frame clones alone and is incomplete. The data hold roughly 80,000 clones, with approximately 80% observed a single time. The TCR comes from an elderly man with acute or convalescent COVID-19. Sequenced: peripheral blood.

CDR3 sequence: CASARAGANYGYTF. Here the CDR3 DNA reads TGTGCCAGCGCCAGGGCCGGAGCTAACTATGGCTACACCTTC. The chain couples TRBV2 to TRBJ1-2, with D perhaps TRBD1 (5 bases). The V and J ends lost 8 bases and 0 bases respectively, with 13 bases between them. CDR1 SNHLY and CDR2 FYNNEI come from the germline V gene. The CDR3 loop spans 14 amino acids.